Presented here are 9 T cell receptor beta chains from one specimen sequenced in a study of T cell repertoires in cytomegalovirus infection. One entry per CDR3 protein results from TCRdb running MiXCR on the reads. The data show about 180,000 distinct CDR3 sequences, around an eighth seen once. Sequenced material: PBMCs. These receptors were obtained from a human donor in good health (CMV status not recorded). Some clones in this sample may be carry-over from other donors' samples.

The chain recombines TRBV19 with TRBJ2-1, with D possibly matching TRBD1 (6 bases). Germline lookup yields CDR1 LNHDA and CDR2 SQIVND (reference sequence). Trimming removed 2 bases at V and 7 bases at J, with 15 bases between. This CDR3 has 15 amino acids. CDR3: CASSILRTGSNEQFF. CDR3 sequence (DNA): TGTGCCAGTAGTATATTGAGAACAGGGAGTAATGAGCAGTTCTTC.

This chain's CDR3 is CATSSGRGGNYGYTF. DNA for the CDR3: TGTGCCACCAGCAGCGGCCGTGGGGGGAACTATGGCTACACCTTC. The V call is TRBV15, the J call TRBJ1-2, with a weak D call TRBD1 (5 bases). The CDR3 runs to 15 residues. V was cut by 3 bases and J by 2 bases, with 13 bases left in between. Germline assignment: CDR1 LNHNV and CDR2 YYDKDF (reference sequence).

About this clonotype: A read error may account for a junction end that differs from germline. The rearrangement joins TRBV14 to TRBJ2-7; 8 bases agree with TRBD1. This CDR3 contains 14 residues. The germline V gene has CDR1 SGHDN and CDR2 FVKESK. CDR3 region: CASCQGQGDYEQYF. CDR3 DNA: TGTGCCAGCTGCCAAGGACAGGGAGACTACGAGCAGTACTTC.

This clonotype was seen at least ten times. This rearrangement joins TRBV7-2 to TRBJ2-1; 8 bases map to TRBD1. The trim removed 0 bases at V and 16 bases at J, leaving 8 bases unmatched. Germline V gene sequence: CDR1 SGHTA, CDR2 FQGNSA. The CDR3 is made up of 13 amino acids. The CDR3 here is CASSLATTGATFF. The CDR3 nucleotides are TGTGCCAGCAGCTTAGCGACGACAGGGGCGACCTTCTTC.

This clonotype has a count of ten or more. The CDR3 DNA is TGTGCCAGCAGCTTAGCGCCGTATAGCAATCAGCCCCAGCATTTT. The encoded protein is CASSLAPYSNQPQHF. V gene TRBV7-2 combines with J gene TRBJ1-5; D ambiguous. The CDR3 is made up of 15 amino acids. Trimming removed 0 bases at V and 0 bases at J, with 6 bases between. Germline CDR1 is SGHTA and CDR2 is FQGNSA.

Concerning this clonotype: The junction departs from the called germline gene at one end, perhaps through a read error. The J gene is TRBJ1-5, the V gene TRBV6-2 or TRBV6-3; D call uncertain. Germline V gives CDR1 MNHEY, CDR2 SVGEGT. The CDR3 covers 13 residues. The CDR3 DNA reads as TGTGCCGGCAGTTACTCGGTCGGTCGGGCTTTTTGTTTT. Encoded protein: CAGSYSVGRAFCF.

This clonotype was found many times. The chain joins TRBV7-8 to TRBJ2-2; D unresolved. Trimming took 3 bases from V and 4 from J, leaving 6 bases between them. There are 13 residues in the CDR3. CDR1 and CDR2 (germline): SGHVS, FQNEAQ. CDR3 sequence: CASSFKSTGELFF. The CDR3 nucleotides read TGTGCCAGCAGCTTTAAGAGCACCGGGGAGCTGTTTTTT.

This clonotype was detected many times. V is TRBV27 and J is TRBJ1-2, with 9 bases identical to TRBD1. Germline V gene sequence: CDR1 MNHEY, CDR2 SMNVEV (reference sequence). The V and J ends lost 5 bases and 8 bases, in that order; junction bases with no gene match: 15. The CDR3 covers 16 residues. CDR3 nucleotides: TGTGCCAGCAGTCCGAAACAGGGGGCAAGCGGCGGAGGCTACACCTTC. The encoded protein is CASSPKQGASGGGYTF.

V is TRBV18 and J is TRBJ2-7; no definite D call. Between the trimmed V and J ends, which lost 3 bases and 7 bases, there was a span of 10 bases. The CDR3 covers 12 residues. Germline lookup yields CDR1 KGHSH and CDR2 LQKENI. The CDR3 DNA is TGTGCCAGCTCACCGGTAGGAAGGGAGCAGTACTTC. Translated, it gives CASSPVGREQYF.